This T cell receptor (beta chain) was retrieved from a study of blood T cell repertoires in COVID-19. Study information: Collection of acute and convalescent COVID-19 samples took place in the United States, Italy and Spain.

Participant ages covered 18 to 89 years across about 25 US areas. Cohort assignment relied on participant-reported clinical history. Libraries were prepared by immunoSEQ multiplex PCR; TCRdb keeps only in-frame clonotypes and omits some of them. The repertoire holds a few hundred thousand clones, with 90% as singletons. The sequence came from a woman younger than 30 with acute COVID-19. Material: PBMCs or T cells enriched from blood (not recorded which).

Written as DNA, the CDR3 is TGTGCCAGCAGCCAAGGACTAGCGGGGGATGAGCAGTTCTTC. It codes for CASSQGLAGDEQFF. V usage is TRBV27 and J usage is TRBJ2-1, with TRBD2 identical over 13 bases. The ends lost 6 bases at V and 8 bases at J; junction bases unmatched: 4. The CDR3 is 14 amino acids. In germline, CDR1 is MNHEY, CDR2 SMNVEV (reference sequence).